This T cell receptor beta chain was found in a study of tumor-infiltrating lymphocytes in primary liver carcinoma. Study summary: All lesions had stage T1-T3 N0M0 and roughly 4.2 to 10 cm widths.

A few counts support this clonotype. What it binds is not known. The germline gene is not matched at one end of the junction; a read error may be the cause. Broader study findings: The study used bulk unsorted samples and so did not compare CD4+ and CD8+ repertoires. Overlap between tumor regions exceeded overlap of tumor with adjacent tissue or blood.

This CDR3 spans 23 amino acids. Germline lookup yields CDR1 SGHAT and CDR2 FQNNGV. Germline DNA was extracted too, while blood RNA derived from unsorted whole blood. cDNA specific to TCR beta was made from 450 to 650 ng of total RNA, with a constant-region primer employed for priming. Three nested multiplex PCR rounds, a slightly modified ARM-PCR, produced the libraries for TCR beta. Two initial PCR rounds of about 10 cycles each paired TRBV1-TRBV30 forward primers with a C-beta reverse primer. TCRdb re-called the multiplex PCR reads with MiXCR, one entry per CDR3 protein. Of 300,000 to 350,000 distinct CDR3 sequences listed, almost 65% were seen once; the top ten hold 5.5% to 8%.

Sequences were obtained from peripheral blood. The source is a man in his forties with primary liver carcinoma and hepatitis B virus infection. V usage is TRBV11-2 and J usage is TRBJ2-3; 15 bases are a match to TRBD2. The CDR3 DNA reads as TGTGCCAGCAGCGGGTGGGGACTAGCGGGAGGCCCAGATACCTGGCCTAGCACGGATACGCAGTATTTT. Its translation is CASSGWGLAGGPDTWPSTDTQYF.